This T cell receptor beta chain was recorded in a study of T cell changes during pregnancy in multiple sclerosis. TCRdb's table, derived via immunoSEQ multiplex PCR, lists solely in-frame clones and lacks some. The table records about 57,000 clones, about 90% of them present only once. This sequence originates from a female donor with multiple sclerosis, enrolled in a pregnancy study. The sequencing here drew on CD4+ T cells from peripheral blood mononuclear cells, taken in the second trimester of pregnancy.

The CDR3 coding sequence is TGTGCCAGCTCAACGGGGACAGACACTGAAGCTTTCTTT. Translating gives CASSTGTDTEAFF. This chain uses TRBV18 with TRBJ1-1; 7 nucleotides agree with TRBD1. The CDR3 length is 13 residues. The germline gives CDR1 KGHSH, CDR2 LQKENI. Germline trimming cut 5 bases from V and 3 bases from J; bases unmatched to any gene: 3.